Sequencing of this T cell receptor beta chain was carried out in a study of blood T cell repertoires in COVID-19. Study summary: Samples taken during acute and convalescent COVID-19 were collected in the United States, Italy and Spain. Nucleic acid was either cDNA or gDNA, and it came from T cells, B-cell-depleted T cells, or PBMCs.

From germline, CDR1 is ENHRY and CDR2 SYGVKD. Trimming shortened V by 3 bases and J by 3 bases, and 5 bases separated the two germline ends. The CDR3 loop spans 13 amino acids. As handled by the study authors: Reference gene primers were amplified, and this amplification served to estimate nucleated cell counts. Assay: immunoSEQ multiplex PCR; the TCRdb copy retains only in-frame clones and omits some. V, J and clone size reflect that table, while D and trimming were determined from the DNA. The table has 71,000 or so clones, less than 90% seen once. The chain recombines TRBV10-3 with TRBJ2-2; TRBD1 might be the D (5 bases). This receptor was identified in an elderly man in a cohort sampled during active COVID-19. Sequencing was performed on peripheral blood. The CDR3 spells CAISEGDTGELFF. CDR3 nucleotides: TGTGCCATCAGTGAAGGGGACACCGGGGAGCTGTTTTTT.